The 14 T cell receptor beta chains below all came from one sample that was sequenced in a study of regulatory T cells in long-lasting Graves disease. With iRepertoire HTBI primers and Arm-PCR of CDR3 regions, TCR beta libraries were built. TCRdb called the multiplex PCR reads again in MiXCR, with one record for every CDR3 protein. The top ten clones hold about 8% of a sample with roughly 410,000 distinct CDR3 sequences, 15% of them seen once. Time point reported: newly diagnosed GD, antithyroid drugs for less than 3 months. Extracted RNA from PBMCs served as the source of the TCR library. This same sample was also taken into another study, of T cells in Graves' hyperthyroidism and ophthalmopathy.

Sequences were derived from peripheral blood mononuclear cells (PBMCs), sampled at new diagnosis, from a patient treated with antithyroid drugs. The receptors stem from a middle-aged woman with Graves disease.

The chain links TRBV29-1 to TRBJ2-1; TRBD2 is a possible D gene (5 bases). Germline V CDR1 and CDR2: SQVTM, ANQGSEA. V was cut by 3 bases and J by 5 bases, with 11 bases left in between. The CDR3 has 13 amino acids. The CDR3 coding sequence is TGCAGCGTTGACGGGGTTCCGAACAATGAGCAGTTCTTC. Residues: CSVDGVPNNEQFF.

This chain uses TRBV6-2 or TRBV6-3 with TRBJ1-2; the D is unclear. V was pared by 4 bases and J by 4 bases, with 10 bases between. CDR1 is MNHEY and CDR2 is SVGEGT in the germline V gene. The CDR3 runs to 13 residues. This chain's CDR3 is CASSSSAVYGYTF. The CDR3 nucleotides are TGTGCCAGCAGTTCCTCAGCAGTCTATGGCTACACCTTC.

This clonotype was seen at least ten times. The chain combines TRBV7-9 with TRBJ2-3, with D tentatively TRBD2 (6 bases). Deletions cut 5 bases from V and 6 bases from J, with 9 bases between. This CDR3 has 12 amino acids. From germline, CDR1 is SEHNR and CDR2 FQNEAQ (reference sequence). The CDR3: CASSGTGDTQYF. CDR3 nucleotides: TGTGCCAGCAGCGGGACTGGTGATACGCAGTATTTT.

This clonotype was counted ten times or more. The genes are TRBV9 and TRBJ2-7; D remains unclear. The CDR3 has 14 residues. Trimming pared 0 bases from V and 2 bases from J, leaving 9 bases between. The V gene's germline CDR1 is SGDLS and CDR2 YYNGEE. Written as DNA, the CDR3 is TGTGCCAGCAGCGTAGGAGCAGCCGCCTACGAGCAGTACTTC. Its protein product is CASSVGAAAYEQYF.

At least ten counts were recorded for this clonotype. CDR3 DNA: TGTGCCACCAGCACTGGGACAGGGGAAGTACGCACAGATACGCAGTATTTT. Its protein is CATSTGTGEVRTDTQYF. The V gene is TRBV15, the J gene TRBJ2-3, with 10 bases aligning to TRBD1. The J segment lost 1 base and the V segment lost 4 bases, leaving 8 bases of the junction unmatched. The CDR3 runs to 17 residues. Germline CDR1 and CDR2: LNHNV and YYDKDF (reference sequence).

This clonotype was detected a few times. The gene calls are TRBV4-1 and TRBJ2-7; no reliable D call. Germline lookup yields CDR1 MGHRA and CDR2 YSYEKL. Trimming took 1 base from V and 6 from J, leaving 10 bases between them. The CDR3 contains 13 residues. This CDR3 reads CASSQVSNGEQYF. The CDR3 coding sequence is TGCGCCAGCAGCCAAGTATCAAATGGCGAGCAGTACTTC.

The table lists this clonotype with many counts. CDR3 in amino acids: CASSQNRGVREKLFF. CDR3 nucleotides: TGTGCCAGCAGTCAAAACAGGGGGGTACGCGAAAAACTGTTTTTT. The chain is built from TRBV28 and TRBJ1-4; 8 nucleotides agree with TRBD1. The V segment lost 5 bases and the J segment 8 bases; nucleotides outside the gene matches: 10. This CDR3 has 15 amino acids. Germline V gene data show CDR1 as MDHEN and CDR2 as SYDVKM.

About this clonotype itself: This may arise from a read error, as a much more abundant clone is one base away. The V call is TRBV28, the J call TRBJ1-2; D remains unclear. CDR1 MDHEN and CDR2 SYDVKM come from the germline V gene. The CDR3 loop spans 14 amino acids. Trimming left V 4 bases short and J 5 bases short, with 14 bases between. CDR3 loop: CASSWVRLSYGYTF. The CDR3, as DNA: TGTGCCAGCAGTTGGGTCCGACTCTCTTATGGCTACACCTTC.

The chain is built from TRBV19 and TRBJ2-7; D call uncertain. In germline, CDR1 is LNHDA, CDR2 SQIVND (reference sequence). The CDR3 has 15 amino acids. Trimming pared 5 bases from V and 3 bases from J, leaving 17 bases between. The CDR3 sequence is CASSLRTEILYEQYF. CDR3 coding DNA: TGTGCCAGTAGTTTAAGGACGGAGATACTCTACGAGCAGTACTTC. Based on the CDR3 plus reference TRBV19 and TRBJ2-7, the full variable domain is DGGITQSPKYLFRKEGQNVTLSCEQNLNHDAMYWYRQDPGQGLRLIYYSQIVNDFQKGDIAEGYSVSREKKESFPLTVTSAQKNPTAFYLCASSLRTEILYEQYFGPGTRLTVT.

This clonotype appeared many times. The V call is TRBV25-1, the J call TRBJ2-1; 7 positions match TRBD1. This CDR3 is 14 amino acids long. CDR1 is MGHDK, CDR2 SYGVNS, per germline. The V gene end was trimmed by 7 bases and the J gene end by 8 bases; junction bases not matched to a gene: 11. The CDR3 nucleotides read TGTGCCAGCACCCCAGGACTCGACAGGGATGAGCAGTTCTTC. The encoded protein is CASTPGLDRDEQFF.

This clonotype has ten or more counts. CDR3 amino acids: CASSLDRGSNTGELFF. The CDR3 coding sequence is TGTGCCAGCAGTCTTGACAGAGGATCGAACACCGGGGAGCTGTTTTTT. This chain links TRBV2 with TRBJ2-2; D is possibly TRBD1 (5 bases). Germline V gene data show CDR1 as SNHLY and CDR2 as FYNNEI. The CDR3 totals 16 residues. V was trimmed by 5 bases and J by 0 bases, leaving 13 bases between them.

The CDR3 nucleotides are TGCAGTGCTAGGACGCTTGGGGTCGAGCAGTACTTC. Encoded protein: CSARTLGVEQYF. J is TRBJ2-7 and V is TRBV20-1; no clear D gene. The germline V gene encodes CDR1 DFQATT and CDR2 SNEGSKA (reference sequence). Trimming took 3 bases from V and 6 from J, leaving 12 bases between them. The CDR3 consists of 12 residues.

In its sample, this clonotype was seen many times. The CDR3 coding sequence is TGTGCCAGCAGCTTCCGACTAGTTAACACCGGGGAGCTGTTTTTT. Protein sequence: CASSFRLVNTGELFF. The V gene is TRBV11-2, the J gene TRBJ2-2; D possibly corresponds to TRBD2 (6 bases). V was trimmed by 3 bases and J by 2 bases, leaving 10 bases between them. The CDR3 is made up of 15 amino acids. CDR1 is SGHAT, CDR2 FQNNGV, per germline. Full variable domain (remainder filled in from reference TRBV11-2 and TRBJ2-2): EAGVAQSPRYKIIEKRQSVAFWCNPISGHATLYWYQQILGQGPKLLIQFQNNGVVDDSQLPKDRFSAERLKGVDSTLKIQPAKLEDSAVYLCASSFRLVNTGELFFGEGSRLTVL.

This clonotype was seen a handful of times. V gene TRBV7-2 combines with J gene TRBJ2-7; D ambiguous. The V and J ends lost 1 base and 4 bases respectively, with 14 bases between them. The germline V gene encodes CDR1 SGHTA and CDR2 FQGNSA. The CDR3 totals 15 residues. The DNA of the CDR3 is TGTGCCAGCAGCTTAGGGCAAGGGCTTGGATACGAGCAGTACTTC. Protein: CASSLGQGLGYEQYF. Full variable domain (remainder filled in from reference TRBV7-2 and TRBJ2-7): GAGVSQSPSNKVTEKGKDVELRCDPISGHTALYWYRQSLGQGLEFLIYFQGNSAPDKSGLPSDRFSAERTGGSVSTLTIQRTQQEDSAVYLCASSLGQGLGYEQYFGPGTRLTVT.